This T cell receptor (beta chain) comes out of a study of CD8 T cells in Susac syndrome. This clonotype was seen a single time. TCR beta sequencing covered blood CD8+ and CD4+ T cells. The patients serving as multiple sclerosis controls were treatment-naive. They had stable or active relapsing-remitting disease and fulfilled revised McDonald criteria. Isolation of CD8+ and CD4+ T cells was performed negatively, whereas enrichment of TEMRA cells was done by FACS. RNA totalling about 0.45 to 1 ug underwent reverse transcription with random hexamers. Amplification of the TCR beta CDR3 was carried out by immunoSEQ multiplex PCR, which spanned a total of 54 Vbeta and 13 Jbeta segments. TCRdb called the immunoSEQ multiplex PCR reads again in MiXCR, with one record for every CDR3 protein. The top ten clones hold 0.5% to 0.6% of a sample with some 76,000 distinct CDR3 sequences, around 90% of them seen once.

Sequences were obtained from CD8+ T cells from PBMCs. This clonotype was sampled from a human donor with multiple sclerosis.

CDR3 DNA sequence: TGTGCCAGCAGCCGGGGACAGGGGAACACTGAAGCTTTCTTT. Translation gives CASSRGQGNTEAFF. The V gene is TRBV12-3 or TRBV12-4, the J gene TRBJ1-1; 9 nucleotides agree with TRBD1. The ends lost 6 bases at V and 1 base at J; junction bases unmatched: 3. The CDR3 totals 14 residues.